The sequence of this TCR beta chain was determined in a study of T cells in Graves' hyperthyroidism and ophthalmopathy. The TCR beta CDR3 regions underwent amplification using RNA transcripts as the source. With the HTBI primer set, the TCR CDR3 went through a first round of RT-PCR. TCRdb processed the multiplex PCR reads anew with MiXCR; each CDR3 protein has one entry. The sample carries hundreds of thousands of distinct CDR3 sequences, around 21% recorded once. This clonotype was counted at least ten times. Diagnostic decisions used clinical symptoms, serum thyroxine and TRAb, thyroid ultrasound and orbital computed tomography. This CDR3 contains 13 residues. Germline V gene sequence: CDR1 MNHNS, CDR2 SASEGT. After removal of 5 bases from V and 4 bases from J, the junction contained 1 base not matched to a gene.

V gene TRBV6-1 combines with J gene TRBJ2-7; 11 positions agree with TRBD2. The clonotype was recovered from a man in his thirties or forties with Graves' ophthalmopathy. Sequencing was performed on blood. CDR3 DNA sequence: TGTGCCAGCAGTAGGACTAGCGGGTACGAGCAGTACTTC. Its translation is CASSRTSGYEQYF.